This is a list of T cell receptor beta chains from one sample in a study of somatic mutations in cytotoxic T cells in rheumatoid arthritis. Method: immunoSEQ multiplex PCR; TCRdb's copy keeps in-frame clones and lacks some. The sample consists of over 8,500 clones, about 80% of them appearing once. Material for sequencing was CD8+ T cells sorted from blood. The receptors here all came from a woman between 55 and 75 years old with rheumatoid arthritis. Each CDR3 is given with its conserved first and last residue. The order of the fields is J gene, D gene, CDR3 length, V gene, clone size, CDR3 protein, CDR3 DNA. The D gene is left open where the match is weak. A row's size may be missing; if present it is once, few, many or a size class.

TRBJ1-1 . 15 TRBV9 . CASSAEQGFVAEAFF TGTGCCAGCAGCGCCGAACAGGGCTTCGTCGCTGAAGCTTTCTTT
TRBJ2-7 . 14 TRBV28 few CASSLGYSGSEQYF TGTGCCAGCAGCCTAGGGTATTCTGGGAGCGAGCAGTACTTC
TRBJ2-2 . 16 TRBV27 . CASSPLGVVQTGELFF TGTGCCAGCAGTCCCCTGGGAGTTGTGCAGACCGGGGAGCTGTTTTTT
TRBJ2-5 . 12 TRBV28 . CASSPSFETQYF TGTGCCAGCAGTCCGTCGTTTGAGACCCAGTACTTC
TRBJ1-4 . 14 TRBV2 few CASTSRGNGEKLFF TGTGCCAGCACCTCGAGGGGGAATGGTGAAAAACTGTTTTTT
TRBJ2-1 . 14 TRBV9 once CASSAGASYNEQFF TGTGCCAGCAGCGCAGGCGCGTCCTACAATGAGCAGTTCTTC
TRBJ1-4 . 15 TRBV29-1 . CSVEESTDTNEKLFF TGCAGCGTTGAAGAGTCGACTGACACTAATGAAAAACTGTTTTTT
TRBJ1-1 . 14 TRBV19 . CASSIAGRHTEAFF TGTGCCAGTAGTATCGCGGGAAGGCACACTGAAGCTTTCTTT
TRBJ2-1 . 14 TRBV5-4 . CASSWGREINEQFF TGTGCCAGCAGCTGGGGGCGGGAGATAAATGAGCAGTTCTTC
TRBJ1-6 . 18 TRBV2 . CASSDPEGQAGGISPLHF TGTGCCAGCAGTGACCCTGAAGGCCAGGCGGGGGGAATTTCACCCCTCCACTTT
TRBJ2-3 TRBD2 17 TRBV5-8 once CASSLIGLAGEADTQYF TGTGCCAGCAGCTTAATTGGTTTAGCGGGAGAGGCAGATACGCAGTATTTT
TRBJ1-2 . 15 TRBV7-6 . CASSDLPPGRGGYTF TGTGCCAGCAGCGACCTGCCCCCAGGGAGGGGTGGCTACACCTTC
TRBJ2-2 . 13 TRBV29-1 . CSVGSGGAGELFF TGCAGCGTTGGTTCCGGGGGTGCCGGGGAGCTGTTTTTT
TRBJ1-5 . 12 TRBV29-1 . CSVGGLGLPQHF TGCAGCGTTGGTGGCCTGGGACTGCCCCAGCATTTT
TRBJ2-1 TRBD2 18 TRBV28 . CASSLWNQRDSPYNEQFF TGTGCCAGCAGTTTATGGAACCAGCGGGATAGCCCCTACAATGAGCAGTTCTTC
TRBJ2-1 . 13 TRBV6-1 . CASFHGLVNEQFF TGTGCCAGCTTTCATGGACTTGTTAATGAGCAGTTCTTC
TRBJ1-2 . 15 TRBV7-8 . CASSLGREDYYDYTF TGTGCCAGCAGCTTAGGGAGGGAAGACTACTATGACTACACCTTC
TRBJ2-7 . 12 TRBV27 . CASSPGGYEQYF TGTGCCAGCAGCCCCGGGGGCTACGAGCAGTACTTC
TRBJ1-2 . 14 TRBV28 . CASSLAGLDYGYTF TGTGCCAGCAGTTTAGCAGGGCTCGATTATGGCTACACCTTC
TRBJ1-4 . 13 TRBV5-5 . CASSWTPGEKLFF TGTGCCAGCAGTTGGACACCCGGAGAAAAACTGTTTTTT
TRBJ2-3 . 15 TRBV28 once CASSLVGVSTDTQYF TGTGCCAGCAGTTTGGTGGGCGTATCGACAGATACGCAGTATTTT
TRBJ2-1 . 14 TRBV19 . CASSTLQSVDEQFF TGTGCCAGTAGTACCCTACAGAGTGTTGATGAGCAGTTCTTC
TRBJ2-1 . 12 TRBV13 . CASSSSSDEQFF TGTGCCAGCAGCTCCTCGAGCGATGAGCAGTTCTTC
TRBJ1-4 . 15 TRBV4-1 . CASSQEGSPNEKLFF TGCGCCAGCAGCCAAGAGGGCAGCCCCAATGAAAAACTGTTTTTT
TRBJ1-2 TRBD1 14 TRBV25-1 . CASSFGQVARGYTF TGTGCCAGCAGCTTTGGACAGGTTGCACGTGGCTACACCTTC
TRBJ2-3 TRBD2 13 TRBV29-1 few CSVSGKGTDTQYF TGCAGCGTGAGCGGGAAGGGCACAGATACGCAGTATTTT
TRBJ1-5 TRBD1 13 TRBV6-5 . CASRDRDNQPQHF TGTGCCAGCAGGGACAGGGATAATCAGCCCCAGCATTTT
TRBJ2-7 TRBD1 13 TRBV27 . CASSLGTGAGQYF TGTGCCAGCAGTTTGGGGACAGGGGCTGGGCAGTACTTC
TRBJ2-1 . 14 TRBV6-1 . CASSVGLLYNEQFF TGTGCCAGCAGTGTGGGACTCCTATACAATGAGCAGTTCTTC
TRBJ1-1 . 13 TRBV5-1 . CASSLGSPTEAFF TGCGCCAGCAGCTTGGGTAGCCCGACTGAAGCTTTCTTT
TRBJ1-2 . 14 TRBV9 . CASSPLRSLYGYTF TGTGCCAGCAGCCCCCTACGGAGCCTCTATGGCTACACCTTC
TRBJ2-5 TRBD1 16 TRBV4-2 . CASSQERGLEGETQYF TGTGCCAGCAGCCAAGAAAGGGGGCTAGAGGGAGAGACCCAGTACTTC
TRBJ2-7 . 14 TRBV27 once CASSFLGQTYEQYF TGTGCCAGCAGTTTTTTAGGACAGACCTACGAGCAGTACTTC
TRBJ2-6 . 17 TRBV5-4 . CASSHWEDSSGANVLTF TGTGCCAGCAGCCATTGGGAGGATTCCTCTGGGGCCAACGTCCTGACTTTC
TRBJ1-2 TRBD1 17 TRBV19 . CASSMTVGQASLRGYTF TGTGCCAGTAGTATGACGGTGGGACAGGCTTCTTTGAGAGGCTACACCTTC
TRBJ2-2 TRBD1 22 TRBV29-1 . CSVYWAGWGDRNRGQDTGELSF TGCAGCGTCTATTGGGCGGGGTGGGGCGATCGCAACAGGGGGCAGGACACCGGGGAGCTGTCTTTT
TRBJ1-2 . 15 TRBV27 . CASSLQAGGVYGYTF TGTGCCAGCAGTTTACAGGCGGGGGGCGTCTATGGCTACACCTTC
TRBJ1-1 TRBD1 16 TRBV11-1 . CASSRRQGVTRTEAFF TGTGCCAGCAGCCGGCGACAGGGGGTTACTCGCACTGAAGCTTTCTTT
TRBJ1-1 . 14 TRBV29-1 . CSVQSGMENTEAFF TGCAGCGTTCAGTCGGGAATGGAGAACACTGAAGCTTTCTTT
TRBJ2-7 . 13 TRBV19 . CASSIRRAYGQYF TGTGCCAGTAGTATCCGCAGGGCCTACGGGCAGTACTTC
TRBJ2-2 . 14 TRBV28 . CASSFTGNTGELFF TGTGCCAGCAGTTTTACCGGGAACACCGGGGAGCTGTTTTTT
TRBJ2-1 TRBD2 17 TRBV4-1 . CASSPYLAGVSYNEQFF TGCGCCAGCAGCCCCTACTTAGCGGGAGTTTCCTACAATGAGCAGTTCTTC
TRBJ2-1 TRBD2 15 TRBV10-3 . CAIRVLAGVGEEQFF TGTGCCATCAGGGTACTAGCGGGGGTGGGAGAAGAGCAGTTCTTC
TRBJ2-1 TRBD2 15 TRBV27 . CASRVGLALYNEQFF TGTGCCAGCAGGGTGGGACTAGCGTTATACAATGAGCAGTTCTTC
TRBJ1-1 TRBD1 19 TRBV19 . CASRPLRIGTGGKDTEAFF TGTGCCAGTCGACCCTTACGGATCGGGACAGGTGGGAAGGACACTGAAGCTTTCTTT
TRBJ1-4 . 16 TRBV7-8 . CASILHPGPTNEKLFF TGTGCCAGCATCCTGCACCCGGGTCCAACTAATGAAAAACTGTTTTTT
TRBJ2-2 TRBD1 16 TRBV7-9 . CASSPRTGGNDGELFF TGTGCCAGCAGCCCCAGGACAGGGGGCAATGACGGGGAGCTGTTTTTT
TRBJ2-5 TRBD2 15 TRBV6-9 . CASSSQTSGQETQYF TGTGCCAGCAGTTCCCAGACTAGCGGCCAAGAGACCCAGTACTTC
TRBJ2-7 . 15 TRBV21-1 few CASFSRGPYLYEQYF TGTGCCAGCTTCTCCCGAGGGCCCTACCTCTACGAGCAGTACTTC
TRBJ2-3 TRBD2 14 TRBV6-5 . CASSWEGSTDTQYF TGTGCCAGCAGTTGGGAGGGTAGCACAGATACGCAGTATTTT
TRBJ2-7 . 13 TRBV5-5 . CASSLVGAHEQYF TGTGCCAGCAGCTTGGTTGGGGCCCACGAGCAGTACTTC